The 2 T cell receptor beta chains below were found in one sample sequenced in a study of CD8 T cells in Susac syndrome. Reverse transcription of about 0.5 to 1 ug RNA was performed with random hexamers. TCRdb recomputed calls from the immunoSEQ multiplex PCR reads with MiXCR, one row per CDR3 protein. There are about 71,000 distinct CDR3 sequences in the sample; approximately 93% occur only once, and over 0.12% lies in the top ten. Sequenced sample: CD4+ T cells from PBMCs. The receptors shown here come from a human donor with Susac syndrome.

This chain joins TRBV5-1 and TRBJ2-7; D remains ambiguous. This CDR3 is 15 amino acids long. Between the trimmed V and J ends, which lost 0 bases and 7 bases, there was a span of 17 bases. CDR1 SGHRS and CDR2 YFSETQ come from the germline V gene. For the CDR3, the DNA is TGCGCCAGCAGCTTGGATCTTTTCGGGTTAGGGGAGCAGTACTTC. Translated, it gives CASSLDLFGLGEQYF.

The chain joins TRBV4-2 to TRBJ2-4; unclear D gene. The CDR3 contains 15 residues. The V gene's germline CDR1 is LGHNA and CDR2 YNFKEQ. V lost 1 base to trimming and J lost 0 bases, with 7 bases between them. CDR3 coding DNA: TGTGCCAGCAGCCAAGGAAGGTTAGCCAAAAACATTCAGTACTTC. Its translation: CASSQGRLAKNIQYF.